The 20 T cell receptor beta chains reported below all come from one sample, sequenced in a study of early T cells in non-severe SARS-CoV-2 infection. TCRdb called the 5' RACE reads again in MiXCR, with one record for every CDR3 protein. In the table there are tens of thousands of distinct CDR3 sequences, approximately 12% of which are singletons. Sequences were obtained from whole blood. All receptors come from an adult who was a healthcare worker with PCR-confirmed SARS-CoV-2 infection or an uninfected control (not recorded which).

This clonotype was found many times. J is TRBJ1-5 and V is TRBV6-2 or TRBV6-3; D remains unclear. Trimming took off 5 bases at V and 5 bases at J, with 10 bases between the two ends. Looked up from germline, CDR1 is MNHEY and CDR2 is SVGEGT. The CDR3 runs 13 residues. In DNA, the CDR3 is TGTGCCAGCAGTCCGCCCGGATATCAGCCCCAGCATTTT. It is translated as CASSPPGYQPQHF.

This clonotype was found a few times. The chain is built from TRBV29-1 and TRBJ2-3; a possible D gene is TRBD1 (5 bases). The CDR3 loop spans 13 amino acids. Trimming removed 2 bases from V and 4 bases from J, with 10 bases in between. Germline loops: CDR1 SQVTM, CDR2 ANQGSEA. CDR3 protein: CSVEQGNADTQYF. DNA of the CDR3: TGCAGCGTTGAACAGGGCAATGCAGATACGCAGTATTTT.

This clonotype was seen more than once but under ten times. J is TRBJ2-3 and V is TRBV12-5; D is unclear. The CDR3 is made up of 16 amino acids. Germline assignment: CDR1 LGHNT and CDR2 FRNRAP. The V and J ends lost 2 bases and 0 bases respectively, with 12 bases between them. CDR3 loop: CASGLISAASTDTQYF. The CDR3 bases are TGTGCTAGTGGTTTGATTAGTGCGGCTAGCACAGATACGCAGTATTTT.

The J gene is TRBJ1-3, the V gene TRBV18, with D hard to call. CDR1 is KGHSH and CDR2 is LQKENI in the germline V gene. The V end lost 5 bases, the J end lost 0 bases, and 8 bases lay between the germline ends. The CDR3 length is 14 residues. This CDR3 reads CASSSSASGNTIYF. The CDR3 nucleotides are TGTGCCAGCTCATCTTCTGCCTCTGGAAACACCATATATTTT.

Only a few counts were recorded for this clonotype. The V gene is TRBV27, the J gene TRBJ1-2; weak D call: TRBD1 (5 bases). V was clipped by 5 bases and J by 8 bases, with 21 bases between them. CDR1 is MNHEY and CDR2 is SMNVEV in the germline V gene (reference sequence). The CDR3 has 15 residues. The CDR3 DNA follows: TGTGCCAGCAGTCCCGGGACCGTCCTCTCGGGCGGCTACACCTTC. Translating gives CASSPGTVLSGGYTF.

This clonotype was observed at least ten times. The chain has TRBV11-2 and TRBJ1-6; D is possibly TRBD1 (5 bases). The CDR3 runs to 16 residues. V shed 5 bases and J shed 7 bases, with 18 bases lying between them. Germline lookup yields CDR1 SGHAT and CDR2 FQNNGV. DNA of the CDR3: TGTGCCAGCAGCCCCCTCCCGGGGGTATTGAATTCACCCCTCCACTTT. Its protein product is CASSPLPGVLNSPLHF. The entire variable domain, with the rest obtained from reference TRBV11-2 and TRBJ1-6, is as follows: EAGVAQSPRYKIIEKRQSVAFWCNPISGHATLYWYQQILGQGPKLLIQFQNNGVVDDSQLPKDRFSAERLKGVDSTLKIQPAKLEDSAVYLCASSPLPGVLNSPLHFGNGTRLTVT.

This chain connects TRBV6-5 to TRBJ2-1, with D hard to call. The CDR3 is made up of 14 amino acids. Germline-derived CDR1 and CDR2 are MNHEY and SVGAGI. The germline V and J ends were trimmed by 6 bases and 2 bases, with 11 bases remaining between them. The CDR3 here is CASRIGLAYNEQFF. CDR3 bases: TGTGCCAGCAGGATCGGGCTGGCCTACAATGAGCAGTTCTTC.

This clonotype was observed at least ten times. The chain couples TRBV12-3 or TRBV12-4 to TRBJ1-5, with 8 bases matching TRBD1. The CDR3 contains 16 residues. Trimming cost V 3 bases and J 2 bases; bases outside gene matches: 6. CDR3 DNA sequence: TGTGCCAGCAGTTTCCAGGGGGCCGGTGGCAATCAGCCCCAGCATTTT. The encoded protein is CASSFQGAGGNQPQHF.

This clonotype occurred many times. CDR3 in amino acids: CASSRTPDRGYGYTF. The DNA for the CDR3 is TGTGCCAGCAGTAGAACCCCTGACAGGGGATATGGCTACACCTTC. The chain uses TRBV6-1 and TRBJ1-2; 8 nucleotides match TRBD1. Germline CDR1 is MNHNS and CDR2 is SASEGT. The CDR3 is 15 residues long. Trimming cost V 5 bases and J 5 bases; bases outside gene matches: 10.

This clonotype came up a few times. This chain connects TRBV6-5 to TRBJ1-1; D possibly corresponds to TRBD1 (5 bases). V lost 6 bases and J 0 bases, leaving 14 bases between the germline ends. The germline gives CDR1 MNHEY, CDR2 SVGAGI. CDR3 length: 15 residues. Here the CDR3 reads CASSPTGPLNTEAFF. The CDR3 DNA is TGTGCCAGCAGCCCTACAGGTCCCTTGAACACTGAAGCTTTCTTT.

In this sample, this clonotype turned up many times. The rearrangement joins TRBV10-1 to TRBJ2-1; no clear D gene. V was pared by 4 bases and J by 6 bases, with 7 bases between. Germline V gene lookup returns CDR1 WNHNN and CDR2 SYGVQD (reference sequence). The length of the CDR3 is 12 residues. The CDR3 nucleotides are TGCGCCAGCAGTGCCGAATCCAATGAGCAGTTCTTC. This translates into CASSAESNEQFF.

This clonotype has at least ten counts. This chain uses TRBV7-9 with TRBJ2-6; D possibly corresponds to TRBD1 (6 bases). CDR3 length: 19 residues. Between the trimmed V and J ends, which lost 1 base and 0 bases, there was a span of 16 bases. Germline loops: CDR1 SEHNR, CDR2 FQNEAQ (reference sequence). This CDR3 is CASSLGYRAPRSGANVLTF. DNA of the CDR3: TGTGCCAGCAGCTTAGGATACAGGGCCCCCCGCTCTGGGGCCAACGTCCTGACTTTC. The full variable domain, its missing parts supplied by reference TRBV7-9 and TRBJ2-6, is DTGVSQNPRHKITKRGQNVTFRCDPISEHNRLYWYRQTLGQGPEFLTYFQNEAQLEKSRLLSDRFSAERPKGSFSTLEIQRTEQGDSAMYLCASSLGYRAPRSGANVLTFGAGSRLTVL.

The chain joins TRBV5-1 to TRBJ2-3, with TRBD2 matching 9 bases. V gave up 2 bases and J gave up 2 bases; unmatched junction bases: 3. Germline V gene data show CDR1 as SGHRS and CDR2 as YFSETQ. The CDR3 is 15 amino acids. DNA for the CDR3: TGCGCCAGCAGCTTTCTAGCGGGGTACACAGATACGCAGTATTTT. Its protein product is CASSFLAGYTDTQYF.

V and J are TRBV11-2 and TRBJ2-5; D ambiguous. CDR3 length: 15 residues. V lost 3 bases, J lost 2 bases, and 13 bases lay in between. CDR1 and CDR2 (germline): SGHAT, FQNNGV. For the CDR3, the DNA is TGTGCCAGCAGCTTGGGGATAGTTGGGCAAGAGACCCAGTACTTC. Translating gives CASSLGIVGQETQYF.

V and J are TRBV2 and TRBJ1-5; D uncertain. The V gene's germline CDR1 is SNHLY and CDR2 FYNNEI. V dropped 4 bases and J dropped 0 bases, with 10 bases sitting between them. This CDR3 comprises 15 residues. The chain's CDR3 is CASSVSPDSNQPQHF. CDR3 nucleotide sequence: TGTGCCAGCAGTGTCTCCCCGGATAGCAATCAGCCCCAGCATTTT.

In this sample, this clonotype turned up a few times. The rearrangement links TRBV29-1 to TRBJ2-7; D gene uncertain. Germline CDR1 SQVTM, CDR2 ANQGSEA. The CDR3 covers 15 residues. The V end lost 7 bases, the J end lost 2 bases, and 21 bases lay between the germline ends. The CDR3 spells CSAQGTAEAPYEQYF. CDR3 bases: TGCAGCGCCCAAGGTACGGCCGAGGCACCCTACGAGCAGTACTTC.

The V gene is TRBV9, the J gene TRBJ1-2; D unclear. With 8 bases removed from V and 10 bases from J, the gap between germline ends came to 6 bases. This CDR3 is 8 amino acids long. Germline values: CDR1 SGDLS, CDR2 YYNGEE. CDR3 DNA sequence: TGTGCCAGTAATTTCTACACCTTC. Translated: CASNFYTF.

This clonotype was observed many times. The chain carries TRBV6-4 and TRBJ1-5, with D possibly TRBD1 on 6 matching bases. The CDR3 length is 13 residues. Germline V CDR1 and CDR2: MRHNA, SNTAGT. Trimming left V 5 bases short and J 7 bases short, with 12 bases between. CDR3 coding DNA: TGTGCCAGCAGTCCACAGGGTGGCCAGCCCCAGCATTTT. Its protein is CASSPQGGQPQHF.

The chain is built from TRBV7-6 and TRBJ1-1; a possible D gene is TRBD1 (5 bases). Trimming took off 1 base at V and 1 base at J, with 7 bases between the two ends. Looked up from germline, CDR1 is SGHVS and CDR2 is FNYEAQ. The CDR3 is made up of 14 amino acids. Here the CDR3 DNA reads TGTGCCAGCAGCTTAGACCAGGGGAACACTGAAGCTTTCTTT. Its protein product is CASSLDQGNTEAFF. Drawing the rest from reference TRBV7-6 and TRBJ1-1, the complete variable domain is GAGVSQSPRYKVTKRGQDVALRCDPISGHVSLYWYRQALGQGPEFLTYFNYEAQQDKSGLPNDRFSAERPEGSISTLTIQRTEQRDSAMYRCASSLDQGNTEAFFGQGTRLTVV.

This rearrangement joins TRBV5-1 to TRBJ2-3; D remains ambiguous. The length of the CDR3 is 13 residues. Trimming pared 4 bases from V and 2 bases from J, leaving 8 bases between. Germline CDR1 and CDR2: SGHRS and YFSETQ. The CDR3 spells CASSPYDTDTQYF. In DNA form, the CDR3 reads TGCGCCAGCAGCCCCTACGACACAGATACGCAGTATTTT. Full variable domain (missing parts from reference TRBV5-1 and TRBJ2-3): KAGVTQTPRYLIKTRGQQVTLSCSPISGHRSVSWYQQTPGQGLQFLFEYFSETQRNKGNFPGRFSGRQFSNSRSEMNVSTLELGDSALYLCASSPYDTDTQYFGPGTRLTVL.